One and the same sample provided the 14 T cell receptor beta chains below, sequenced in a study of blood T cell repertoires in COVID-19. The table came from immunoSEQ multiplex PCR; TCRdb's copy has only in-frame clones and leaves some out. Of over 150,000 clones in the sample, 70% to 90% are singletons; the top ten hold about 7%. Material: peripheral blood. Receptors originate from a man in his fifties or sixties with active or convalescent COVID-19.

A remark on this clone: The sample has other DNA sequences that encode this CDR3 too. This chain joins TRBV7-2 and TRBJ2-7; 7 nucleotides match TRBD1. CDR1 is SGHTA, CDR2 FQGNSA, per germline. This CDR3 comprises 14 residues. With 5 bases clipped from V and 0 bases from J, the junction kept 4 bases outside the gene matches. CDR3 in amino acids: CASSLDRASYEQYF. CDR3 bases: TGTGCCAGCAGCCTCGACAGGGCCTCCTACGAGCAGTACTTC.

This chain connects TRBV2 to TRBJ1-1; 8 positions agree with TRBD1. Germline loops: CDR1 SNHLY, CDR2 FYNNEI. Unmatched junction bases numbered 5, after V lost 5 bases and J lost 6 bases. This CDR3 has 13 amino acids. CDR3 coding DNA: TGTGCCAGCAGTCCCAGGGGGCAGTCTGAAGCTTTCTTT. As protein: CASSPRGQSEAFF.

This chain links TRBV30 with TRBJ1-2; D gene ambiguous. Germline V gives CDR1 GTSNPN, CDR2 SVGIG (reference sequence). The CDR3 is 12 residues long. V shed 5 bases and J shed 8 bases, with 15 bases lying between them. The CDR3 loop is CAWAHSEGGYTF. CDR3 coding DNA: TGTGCCTGGGCTCACAGCGAGGGAGGCTACACCTTC.

This clone was observed a few times. The CDR3 nucleotides read TGTGCCAGCAGCTTAGAACAGGAGGGCTACACCTTC. Protein sequence: CASSLEQEGYTF. The chain carries TRBV7-9 and TRBJ1-2, with D perhaps TRBD1 (5 bases). Germline CDR1 is SEHNR and CDR2 is FQNEAQ (reference sequence). Trimming shortened V by 1 base and J by 8 bases, and 8 bases separated the two germline ends. CDR3 length: 12 residues.

The CDR3 here is CASSSRTGTGATDTQYF. CDR3 sequence (DNA): TGTGCCAGCAGCTCCCGAACCGGGACAGGGGCCACAGATACGCAGTATTTT. The chain joins TRBV7-9 to TRBJ2-3, with 10 nucleotides matching TRBD1. Germline V gene data show CDR1 as SEHNR and CDR2 as FQNEAQ (reference sequence). The CDR3 has 17 amino acids. V was clipped by 4 bases and J by 2 bases; unmatched bases: 9.

The chain recombines TRBV6-2 or TRBV6-3 with TRBJ2-2, with D possibly being TRBD1 (5 bases). Trimming took off 5 bases at V and 6 bases at J, with 13 bases between the two ends. Looked up from germline, CDR1 is MNHEY and CDR2 is SVGEGT. This CDR3 has 14 amino acids. Here the CDR3 reads CASSTAGFAGELFF. The CDR3 DNA sequence: TGTGCCAGCAGTACCGCAGGGTTTGCCGGGGAGCTGTTTTTT.

The chain is built from TRBV15 and TRBJ2-5; TRBD1 might be the D (6 bases). V lost 0 bases, J lost 2 bases, and 10 bases lay in between. CDR3 length: 15 amino acids. The germline gives CDR1 LNHNV, CDR2 YYDKDF (reference sequence). The CDR3, as DNA: TGTGCCACCAGCAGAGATACAGGGCCTCAAGAGACCCAGTACTTC. Protein: CATSRDTGPQETQYF.

The chain employs TRBV5-1 and TRBJ2-1; 10 bases are shared with TRBD2. The germline V gene has CDR1 SGHRS and CDR2 YFSETQ. V was clipped by 6 bases and J by 4 bases; unmatched bases: 7. The CDR3 covers 15 residues. The CDR3 reads CASTFRAGGYNEQFF. Written as DNA, the CDR3 is TGCGCCAGCACTTTCAGAGCGGGAGGGTACAATGAGCAGTTCTTC.

This chain joins TRBV7-9 and TRBJ2-3; 7 bases match TRBD2. This CDR3 spans 13 amino acids. Trimming took 3 bases from V and 4 from J; bases not matched to a gene: 1. Germline V lookup: CDR1 SEHNR, CDR2 FQNEAQ (reference sequence). Here the CDR3 DNA reads TGTGCCAGCAGCTTTCTAGCGGCAGATACGCAGTATTTT. Protein product: CASSFLAADTQYF.

This chain joins TRBV5-1 and TRBJ1-6; the D is unclear. This CDR3 region has 16 residues. V was pared by 4 bases and J by 10 bases, with 21 bases between. Germline lookup yields CDR1 SGHRS and CDR2 YFSETQ. Here the CDR3 DNA reads TGCGCCAGCAGCCATCAAGTTGGTTTTGAGGAGTCACCCCTCCACTTT. Translating it yields CASSHQVGFEESPLHF.

The chain combines TRBV28 with TRBJ2-5, with TRBD1 matching over 7 bases. J gave up 1 base and V 1 base, and 3 bases lay outside the gene matches. Germline CDR1 reads MDHEN; CDR2 reads SYDVKM. There are 15 residues in the CDR3. The CDR3 sequence is CASSLLSGGQETQYF. CDR3 coding DNA: TGTGCCAGCAGTTTATTATCAGGGGGCCAAGAGACCCAGTACTTC.

The rearrangement uses TRBV24-1 and TRBJ2-1; 7 nucleotides agree with TRBD2. The CDR3 runs 12 residues. V dropped 7 bases and J dropped 9; count of bases not matched to a gene: 5. The germline V gene has CDR1 KGHDR and CDR2 SFDVKD. CDR3 sequence: CATSARESEQFF. The CDR3 DNA reads TGTGCCACCAGCGCGCGGGAGAGTGAGCAGTTCTTC.

This chain links TRBV6-1 with TRBJ2-1; 10 nucleotides agree with TRBD2. V trimming: 1 base; J trimming: 4 bases; junction bases outside the gene matches: 4. The CDR3 runs to 16 residues. In germline, CDR1 is MNHNS, CDR2 SASEGT. CDR3 amino acids: CASSEGLAGLYNEQFF. Written as DNA, the CDR3 is TGTGCCAGCAGTGAAGGACTAGCGGGCCTTTACAATGAGCAGTTCTTC.

In nucleotides, the CDR3 is TGTGCCAGCAGTGTAGCGGGGGGGCACTACAATGAGCAGTTCTTC. As protein: CASSVAGGHYNEQFF. The rearrangement uses TRBV2 and TRBJ2-1; 11 bases are a match to TRBD2. CDR1 is SNHLY and CDR2 is FYNNEI in the germline V gene. The V and J ends lost 4 bases and 3 bases, in that order; junction bases with no gene match: 2. The CDR3 contains 15 residues.